This TCR beta chain originates from a study of T cells in localized non-small cell lung cancer. The protocol was immunoSEQ multiplex PCR, while the TCRdb copy is restricted to in-frame clones and leaves out a portion. This table has several thousand clones, around 87% appearing once. CDR1 and CDR2 (germline): MDHEN, SYDVKM. This CDR3 has 15 residues. Trimming removed 4 bases from V and 8 bases from J; junction bases left unmatched: 9. The chain carries TRBV28 and TRBJ1-2; TRBD1 matches 11 bases. The TCR sequence derives from an older male donor with stage III lung adenocarcinoma. Specimen: peripheral blood, collected before any cancer treatment. CDR3 sequence (DNA): TGTGCCAGCAGTTCCCCCTTTGGGACAGGGGGAGGCTACACCTTC. Translating it yields CASSSPFGTGGGYTF.